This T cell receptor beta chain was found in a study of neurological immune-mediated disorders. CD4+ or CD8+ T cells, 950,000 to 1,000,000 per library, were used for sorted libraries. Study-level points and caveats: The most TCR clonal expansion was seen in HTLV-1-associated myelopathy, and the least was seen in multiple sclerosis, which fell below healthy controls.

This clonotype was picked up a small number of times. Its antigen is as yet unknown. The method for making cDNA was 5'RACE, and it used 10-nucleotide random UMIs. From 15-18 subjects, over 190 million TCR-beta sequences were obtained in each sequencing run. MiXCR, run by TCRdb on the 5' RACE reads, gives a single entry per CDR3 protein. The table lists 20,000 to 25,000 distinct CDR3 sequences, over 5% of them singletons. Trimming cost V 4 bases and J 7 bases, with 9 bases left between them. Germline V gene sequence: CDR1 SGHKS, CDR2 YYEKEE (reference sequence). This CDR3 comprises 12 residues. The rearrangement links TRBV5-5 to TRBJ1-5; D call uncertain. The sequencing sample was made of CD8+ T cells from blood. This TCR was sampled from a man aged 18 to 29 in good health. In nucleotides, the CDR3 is TGTGCCAGCAGCGAGGGAGCCCAGCCCCAGCATTTT. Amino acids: CASSEGAQPQHF.